Here is one T cell receptor (beta chain) with its context. Its specificity is unknown. Library preparation for TCR beta used quantitative 5'-RACE with molecular barcodes. Each CDR3 protein is one row after TCRdb ran MiXCR on the 5' RACE reads. This table has a few hundred thousand distinct CDR3 sequences, more than 9% appearing once. This record comes from a study of CD8 T cells in ankylosing spondylitis. Whole-study results and caveats: Reportedly, disease-linked clones are significantly enriched in ankylosing spondylitis patients' matched synovial fluid. It appeared that ankylosing spondylitis blood was characterized by a TCR beta motif of roughly 8 highly homologous variants. Researchers report that disease-linked clones proved CD8+ and relatively rare in peripheral blood.

The CDR3 has 13 amino acids. Looked up from germline, CDR1 is SGHDT and CDR2 is YYEEEE. V lost 4 bases to trimming and J lost 9 bases; unmatched junction nucleotides: 8. The TCR was taken from a male donor with ankylosing spondylitis or in good health (not recorded which). The genes are TRBV5-6 and TRBJ2-5; 8 nucleotides match TRBD2. What was sequenced was blood, either unsorted or a sorted T cell fraction (not recorded which). The DNA for the CDR3 is TGTGCCAGCAGCGGTAGCGGGGCCCCGGCCCAGTACTTC. It yields the protein CASSGSGAPAQYF.